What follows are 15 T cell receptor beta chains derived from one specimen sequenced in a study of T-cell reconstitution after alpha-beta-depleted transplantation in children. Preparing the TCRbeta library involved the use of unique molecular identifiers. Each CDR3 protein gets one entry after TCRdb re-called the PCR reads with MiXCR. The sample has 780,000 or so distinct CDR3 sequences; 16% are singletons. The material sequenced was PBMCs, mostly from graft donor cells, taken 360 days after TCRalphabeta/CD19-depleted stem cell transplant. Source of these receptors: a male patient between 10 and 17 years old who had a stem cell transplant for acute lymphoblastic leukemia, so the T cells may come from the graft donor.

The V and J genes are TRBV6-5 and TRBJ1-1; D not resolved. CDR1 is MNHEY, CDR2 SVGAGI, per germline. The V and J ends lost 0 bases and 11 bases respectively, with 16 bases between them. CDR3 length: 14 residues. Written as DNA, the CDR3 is TGTGCCAGCAGTTACTCGCACGGGGAGCCTAGCGCTTTCTTT. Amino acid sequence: CASSYSHGEPSAFF.

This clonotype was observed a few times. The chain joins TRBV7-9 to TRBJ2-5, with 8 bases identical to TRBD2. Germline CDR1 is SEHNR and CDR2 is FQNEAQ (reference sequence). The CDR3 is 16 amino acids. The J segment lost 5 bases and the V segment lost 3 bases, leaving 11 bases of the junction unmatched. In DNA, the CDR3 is TGTGCCAGCAGCTTCCCTGGGTGGCGGGAGGCGGAGACCCAGTACTTC. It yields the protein CASSFPGWREAETQYF. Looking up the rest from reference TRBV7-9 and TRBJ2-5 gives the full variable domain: DTGVSQNPRHKITKRGQNVTFRCDPISEHNRLYWYRQTLGQGPEFLTYFQNEAQLEKSRLLSDRFSAERPKGSFSTLEIQRTEQGDSAMYLCASSFPGWREAETQYFGPGTRLLVL.

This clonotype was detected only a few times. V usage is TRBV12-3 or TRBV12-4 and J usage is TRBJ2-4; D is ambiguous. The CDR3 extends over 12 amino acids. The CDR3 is CARLKSKNIQYF. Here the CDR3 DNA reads TGTGCACGCTTGAAGTCCAAAAACATTCAGTACTTC.

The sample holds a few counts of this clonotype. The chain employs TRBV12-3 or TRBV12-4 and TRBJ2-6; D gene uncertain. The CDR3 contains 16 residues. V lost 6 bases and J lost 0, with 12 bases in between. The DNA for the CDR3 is TGTGCCAGCAGCGGCACCCTTACCTCTGGGGCCAACGTCCTGACTTTC. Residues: CASSGTLTSGANVLTF.

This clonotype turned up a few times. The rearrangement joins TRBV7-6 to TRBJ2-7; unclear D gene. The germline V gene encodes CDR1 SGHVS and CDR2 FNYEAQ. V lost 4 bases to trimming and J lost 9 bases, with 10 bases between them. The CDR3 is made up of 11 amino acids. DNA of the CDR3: TGTGCCAGCAGCTCCGGGTACTGGCAGTACTTC. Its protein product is CASSSGYWQYF.

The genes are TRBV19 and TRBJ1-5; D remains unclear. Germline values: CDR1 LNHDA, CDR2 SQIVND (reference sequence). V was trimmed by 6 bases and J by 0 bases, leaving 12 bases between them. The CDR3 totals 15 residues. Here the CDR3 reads CASRSPAASNQPQHF. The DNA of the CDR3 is TGTGCCAGTAGAAGCCCCGCAGCTAGCAATCAGCCCCAGCATTTT.

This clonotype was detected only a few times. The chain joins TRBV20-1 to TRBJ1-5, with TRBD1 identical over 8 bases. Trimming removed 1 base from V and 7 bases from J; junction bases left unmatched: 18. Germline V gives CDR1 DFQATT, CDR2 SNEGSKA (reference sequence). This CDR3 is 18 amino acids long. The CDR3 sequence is CSARVIDSTGQGIQPQHF. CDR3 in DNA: TGCAGTGCTAGAGTAATTGACTCGACAGGACAGGGAATCCAGCCCCAGCATTTT.

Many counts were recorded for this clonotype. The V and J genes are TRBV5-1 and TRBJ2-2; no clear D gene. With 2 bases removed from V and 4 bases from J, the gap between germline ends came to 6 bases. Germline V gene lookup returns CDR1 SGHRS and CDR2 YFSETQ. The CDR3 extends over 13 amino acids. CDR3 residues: CASSFDLTGELFF. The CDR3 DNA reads TGCGCCAGCAGCTTCGACCTCACCGGGGAGCTGTTTTTT.

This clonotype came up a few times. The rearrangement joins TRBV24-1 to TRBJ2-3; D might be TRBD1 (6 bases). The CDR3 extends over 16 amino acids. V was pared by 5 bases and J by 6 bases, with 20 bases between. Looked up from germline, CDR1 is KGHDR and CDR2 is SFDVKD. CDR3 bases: TGTGCCACCAGTGGAAGGCAGGGGTCTACTCTGGATACGCAGTATTTT. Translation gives CATSGRQGSTLDTQYF.

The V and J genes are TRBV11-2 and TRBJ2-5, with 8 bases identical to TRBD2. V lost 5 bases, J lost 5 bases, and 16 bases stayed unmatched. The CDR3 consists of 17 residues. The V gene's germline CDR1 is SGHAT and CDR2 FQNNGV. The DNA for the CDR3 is TGTGCCAGCAGCCCTGGACTAGCCTACATTCGTCTGGAGACCCAGTACTTC. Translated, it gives CASSPGLAYIRLETQYF.

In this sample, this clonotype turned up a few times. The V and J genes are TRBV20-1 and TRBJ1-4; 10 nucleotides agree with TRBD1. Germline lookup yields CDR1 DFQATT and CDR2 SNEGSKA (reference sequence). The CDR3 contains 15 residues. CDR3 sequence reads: CSFSGTGASNEKLFF. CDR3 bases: TGCAGCTTTTCCGGGACAGGGGCGAGTAATGAAAAACTGTTTTTT.

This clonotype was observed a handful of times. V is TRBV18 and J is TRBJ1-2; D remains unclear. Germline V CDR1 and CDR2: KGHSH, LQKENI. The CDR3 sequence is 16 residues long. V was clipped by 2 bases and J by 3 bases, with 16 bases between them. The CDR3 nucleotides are TGTGCCAGCTCACCATCTATGGTTGAGGGAGACTATGGCTACACCTTC. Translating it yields CASSPSMVEGDYGYTF.

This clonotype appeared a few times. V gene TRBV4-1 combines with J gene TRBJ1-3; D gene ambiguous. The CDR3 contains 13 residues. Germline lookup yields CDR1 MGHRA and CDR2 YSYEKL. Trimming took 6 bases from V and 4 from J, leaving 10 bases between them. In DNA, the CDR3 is TGCGCCAGCAGTCATAAGGGCGGAAACACCATATATTTT. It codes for CASSHKGGNTIYF.

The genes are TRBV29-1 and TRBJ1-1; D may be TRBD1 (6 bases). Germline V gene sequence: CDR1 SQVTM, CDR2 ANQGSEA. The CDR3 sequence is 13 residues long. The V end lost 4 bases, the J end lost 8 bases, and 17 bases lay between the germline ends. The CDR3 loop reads CSVVGGAGREAFF. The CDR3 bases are TGCAGCGTTGTAGGGGGGGCAGGGAGGGAAGCTTTCTTT. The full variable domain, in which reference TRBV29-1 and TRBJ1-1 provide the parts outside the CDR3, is SAVISQKPSRDICQRGTSLTIQCQVDSQVTMMFWYRQQPGQSLTLIATANQGSEATYESGFVIDKFPISRPNLTFSTLTVSNMSPEDSSIYLCSVVGGAGREAFFGQGTRLTVV.

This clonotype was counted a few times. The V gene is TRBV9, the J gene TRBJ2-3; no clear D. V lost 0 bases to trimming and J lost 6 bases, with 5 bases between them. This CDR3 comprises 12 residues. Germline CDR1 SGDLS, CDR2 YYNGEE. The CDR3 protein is CASSVGLDTQYF. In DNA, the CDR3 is TGTGCCAGCAGCGTAGGCCTGGATACGCAGTATTTT.